Listed below are T cell receptor beta chains from one sample, sequenced in a study of control samples from healthy donors and cancer patients. TCRdb keeps only in-frame clones here, not all; method: immunoSEQ multiplex PCR. The sample consists of over 20,000 clones, 82% of them appearing once. The sample taken for sequencing was PBMCs. The receptors were gathered from a man between 60 and 70 years old with colorectal cancer. Each CDR3 is given with its conserved first and last residue. The D gene is left open where the match is weak. Clone size is not always given. Where it is, it says once, few, many or a class for expanded clones.

TRBV21-1	-	TRBJ1-3	-	CASSKGSVPGHLSSGNTIYF	TGTGCCAGCAGCAAAGGGAGCGTCCCGGGACACCTATCCTCTGGAAACACCATATATTTT
TRBV10-1	-	TRBJ2-6	-	CASSEPSRSGANVLTF	TGCGCCAGCAGTGAACCTTCGCGCTCTGGGGCCAACGTCCTGACTTTC
TRBV7-9	-	TRBJ2-2	TRBD2	CASSSISGANTGELFF	TGTGCCAGCAGCTCGATTAGCGGGGCGAACACCGGGGAGCTGTTTTTT
TRBV4-2	once	TRBJ2-1	TRBD2	CASSQGRTSGSEQFF	TGTGCCAGCAGCCAAGGACGGACTAGCGGGAGTGAGCAGTTCTTC
TRBV10-3	-	TRBJ1-1	-	CFVSRVMNSEAFF	TGCTTTGTATCGAGGGTTATGAACTCTGAAGCTTTCTTT
TRBV29-1	-	TRBJ2-7	TRBD1	CSVAQGAQDEQYF	TGCAGCGTTGCACAGGGGGCGCAGGACGAGCAGTACTTC
TRBV3-1/TRBV3-2	-	TRBJ1-2	-	CASSQGLQGGGYGYTF	TGTGCCAGCAGCCAAGGCTTACAGGGAGGCGGCTATGGCTACACCTTC
TRBV30	-	TRBJ2-2	-	CAWSRGNTGELFF	TGTGCCTGGAGTAGGGGGAACACCGGGGAGCTGTTTTTT
TRBV7-8	-	TRBJ2-3	-	CASSPRKVDPSDTQYF	TGTGCCAGCAGCCCTAGAAAGGTAGACCCTTCAGATACGCAGTATTTT
TRBV3-1/TRBV3-2	-	TRBJ2-2	-	CASSPSYGGQNTGELFF	TGTGCCAGCAGCCCGTCCTACGGGGGGCAGAACACCGGGGAGCTGTTTTTT
TRBV4-3	-	TRBJ2-3	TRBD2	CASSQDLAGGTDTQYF	TGCGCCAGCAGCCAAGATCTAGCGGGGGGCACAGATACGCAGTATTTT
TRBV29-1	-	TRBJ2-5	TRBD1	CSVVRDRVGSGQETQYF	TGCAGCGTTGTAAGGGACAGGGTCGGTAGCGGGCAAGAGACCCAGTACTTC
TRBV3-1/TRBV3-2	few	TRBJ2-1	-	CASSHAGPIVFF	TGTGCCAGCAGCCATGCAGGGCCTATTGTGTTCTTC
TRBV20-1	-	TRBJ1-6	TRBD1	CSASLTGGPNNSPLHF	TGCAGTGCTAGTCTCACAGGGGGCCCAAATAATTCACCCCTCCACTTT
TRBV6-5	-	TRBJ2-4	-	CASSQSTPAKNIQYF	TGTGCCAGCAGCCAATCGACCCCAGCCAAAAACATTCAGTACTTC
TRBV6-5	-	TRBJ1-4	-	CASSYGGQHNEKLFF	TGTGCCAGCAGTTACGGCGGACAGCATAATGAAAAACTGTTTTTT
TRBV24-1	-	TRBJ1-2	-	CATSEYGDEYGYTF	TGTGCCACCAGTGAGTACGGAGACGAGTATGGCTACACCTTC
TRBV6-5	-	TRBJ1-2	-	CASSYSSGAYGYTF	TGTGCCAGCAGTTACTCGTCAGGGGCCTATGGCTACACCTTC
TRBV12-3/TRBV12-4	once	TRBJ2-3	-	CASSLRAADTQYF	TGTGCCAGCAGTTTAAGGGCCGCAGATACGCAGTATTTT
TRBV2	few	TRBJ1-6	TRBD1	CASRATGDSSPLHF	TGTGCCAGCAGAGCGACAGGGGACAGTTCACCCCTCCACTTT
TRBV6-5	-	TRBJ2-6	-	CASRPDRSGANVLTF	TGTGCCAGCCGACCGGACCGCTCTGGGGCCAACGTCCTGACTTTC
TRBV5-6	-	TRBJ2-2	-	CASSLGAKINTGELFF	TGTGCCAGCAGCTTGGGGGCCAAAATTAACACCGGGGAGCTGTTTTTT
TRBV18	few	TRBJ1-5	-	CASSPEGNQPQHF	TGTGCCAGCTCACCTGAGGGAAATCAGCCCCAGCATTTT
TRBV6-2/TRBV6-3	few	TRBJ1-2	-	CASSYPGYGYTF	TGTGCCAGCAGTTACCCAGGGTATGGCTACACCTTC
TRBV6-5	-	TRBJ2-3	TRBD1	CASSPQGASTDTQYF	TGTGCCAGCAGTCCACAGGGGGCCTCGACAGATACGCAGTATTTT
TRBV20-1	-	TRBJ1-2	TRBD1	CSASTGVSYGYTF	TGCAGTGCTAGTACAGGGGTTTCCTATGGCTACACCTTC
TRBV11-2	-	TRBJ1-1	-	CASSLRGGTEAFF	TGTGCCAGCAGCTTAAGGGGTGGGACTGAAGCTTTCTTT
TRBV6-5	-	TRBJ1-2	-	CASSPTGDYGYTF	TGTGCCAGCAGTCCTACAGGTGACTATGGCTACACCTTC
TRBV4-1	-	TRBJ2-3	TRBD1	CASSPTVQGGTDTQYF	TGCGCCAGCAGCCCGACCGTCCAGGGGGGCACAGATACGCAGTATTTT
TRBV29-1	-	TRBJ1-2	-	CSARVEGVTNYGYTF	TGCAGCGCGCGGGTAGAGGGAGTTACTAACTATGGCTACACCTTC
TRBV4-1	few	TRBJ2-7	TRBD1	CASSSSGQAYSYEQYF	TGCGCCAGCAGCAGTTCGGGACAGGCCTACTCCTACGAGCAGTACTTC
TRBV2	-	TRBJ2-3	-	CASKWGTLHTDTQYF	TGTGCCAGCAAGTGGGGTACTCTTCACACAGATACGCAGTATTTT
TRBV19	-	TRBJ2-2	-	CASTIFRENTGELFF	TGTGCCAGTACCATTTTCAGGGAGAACACCGGGGAGCTGTTTTTT
TRBV5-4	-	TRBJ1-4	TRBD1	CASSSPGGGEKLFF	TGTGCCAGCAGCTCCCCAGGGGGGGGAGAAAAACTGTTTTTT
TRBV10-3	-	TRBJ1-5	-	CAIRPDENQPQHF	TGTGCCATCAGACCGGACGAAAATCAGCCCCAGCATTTT
TRBV3-1/TRBV3-2	-	TRBJ1-2	-	CASSQARNYGYTF	TGTGCCAGCAGCCAAGCTAGGAACTATGGCTACACCTTC